The entry that follows covers one T cell receptor beta chain sequence. Its antigen is not yet known. It has no much larger one-base neighbor in the sample; base qualities were not kept. TCRbeta CDR3 regions were amplified from genomic DNA using the immunoSEQ Assay, a bias-controlled multiplex PCR. The original methods were these. Nucleated cell counts per sample were estimated from amplification of reference gene primers within the assay. To quantify the absolute abundance of each unique TCRbeta CDR3 rearrangement, sequence reads were collapsed and filtered. For each sample, productive Simpson clonality was calculated as the square root of Simpson's diversity index over productive rearrangements. Sourced from immuneACCESS, this table was stored by TCRdb with only in-frame sequences that have V and J called. A share of the clones is absent; for the studies checked, an unresolved V gene accounts for under half, and the remainder has no known explanation. For V, J and clone size, that table is used; D and trimming come from the DNA. Present in this sample are about 120,000 clones, approximately 81% of which were seen just once. The ten largest make up 3.9% of the sample.

The record originates from a study of blood T cell repertoires in COVID-19 (dated by TCRdb to 2018 to 2020). Background for the entire study: Samples from collaborators originated in the United States, Italy and Spain and spanned both the acute and convalescent phases of COVID-19. The prospective study material was composed of cDNA or gDNA derived from T cells, B-cell-depleted T cells, or PBMCs. Subjects who had been exposed to COVID-19, were actively infected with it, or had recovered from it provided the deeply sampled blood TCRbeta repertoires that made up the dataset. The repertoires were released in a freely available public database meant as a resource for research on the immune response to SARS-CoV-2. Samples were obtained from the ongoing ImmuneRACE study (first 160 participants) and from about 1,300 subjects provided by 6 global collaborators. A de-identified subject ID, COVID-19 status, age in years and sex were almost always included in the sample metadata. Where available, HLA class I and class II types were obtained from metadata supplied by the sample provider rather than from assay-based typing.

Whole blood was collected in K2EDTA tubes by collaborating institutions according to the institutions' own protocols. Collaborator samples were shipped for TCRbeta analysis as frozen whole blood, isolated PBMCs, or DNA extracted from either sample type. CDR1 KGHDR and CDR2 SFDVKD were looked up in the germline V gene. V is pruned by 0 bases and J by 3 bases, leaving 6 bases of the junction without a gene match. Including cysteine and phenylalanine, the CDR3 has 17 amino acids. Only the CDR3 part of the read is kept: 51 bases, read in frame from the first base. Points the paper makes about the study in general: How much clinical and demographic metadata was included differed by source and by participant, and the metadata was provided uncurated.

The sequence is built from TRBV24-1 and TRBJ1-4; TRBD1 aligns with 7 central bases. The sequence was collected from a man between 60 and 75 years old with acute or convalescent COVID-19. Material for sequencing was peripheral blood. The CDR3 protein sequence reads: CATSDLRQGNANEKLFF. The nucleotides read TGTGCCACCAGTGATTTGCGACAGGGAAATGCTAATGAAAAACTGTTTTTT.